A single sample gave rise to the 9 T cell receptor beta chains below, sequenced in a study of T-cell reconstitution after alpha-beta-depleted transplantation in children. Construction of the TCRbeta library involved unique molecular identifiers. TCRdb called the PCR reads again in MiXCR, with one record for every CDR3 protein. The sample contains about 400,000 distinct CDR3 sequences, over 20% of which appear only once. This sample comprised PBMCs from the stem cell graft donor, obtained from the stem cell graft. These TCRs come from a human donor who donated a stem cell graft to a child with acute myeloid leukemia.

CDR3: CASSIGGSRYEQYF. The CDR3 nucleotides are TGTGCCAGCTCCATAGGGGGAAGTCGGTACGAGCAGTACTTC. The chain uses TRBV19 and TRBJ2-7, with D possibly TRBD1 on 6 matching bases. Looked up from germline, CDR1 is LNHDA and CDR2 is SQIVND (reference sequence). Trimming took off 9 bases at V and 4 bases at J, with 19 bases between the two ends. This CDR3 comprises 14 residues.

The rearrangement uses TRBV25-1 and TRBJ2-7, with D tentatively TRBD2 (6 bases). V lost 6 bases and J 2 bases, leaving 17 bases between the germline ends. The CDR3 runs to 15 residues. Germline V gene sequence: CDR1 MGHDK, CDR2 SYGVNS. The CDR3 is CASSDPGDFAYEQYF. CDR3 DNA sequence: TGTGCCAGCAGCGACCCTGGGGACTTCGCCTACGAGCAGTACTTC.

This clonotype was detected a few times. The rearrangement uses TRBV15 and TRBJ2-2; TRBD2 aligns across 7 bases. Trimming cost V 1 base and J 3 bases; bases outside gene matches: 2. The CDR3 length is 15 residues. In germline, CDR1 is LNHNV, CDR2 YYDKDF (reference sequence). The CDR3 nucleotides are TGTGCCACCAGCAGAGCGGGGAGGGACACCGGGGAGCTGTTTTTT. Its protein product is CATSRAGRDTGELFF.

The rearrangement joins TRBV10-2 to TRBJ2-1, with D tentatively TRBD1 (5 bases). Germline CDR1 reads WSHSY; CDR2 reads SAAADI. V lost 1 base, J lost 7 bases, and 5 bases lay in between. The CDR3 extends over 12 amino acids. The CDR3 DNA follows: TGCGCCAGCAGTGAGTACAGGAATGAGCAGTTCTTC. Its translation is CASSEYRNEQFF.

This clonotype was recorded at least ten times. The rearrangement links TRBV20-1 to TRBJ2-1, with D possibly matching TRBD2 (6 bases). The CDR3 is 14 residues long. The V end lost 7 bases, the J end lost 3 bases, and 16 bases lay between the germline ends. The germline V gene has CDR1 DFQATT and CDR2 SNEGSKA (reference sequence). Here the CDR3 DNA reads TGCAGTGTACCGGGACTTCTCTTCTACAATGAGCAGTTCTTC. Translating gives CSVPGLLFYNEQFF.

This clonotype appeared a few times. The CDR3 is CSASTGLAPSNEQFF. Written as DNA, the CDR3 is TGCAGTGCATCAACCGGACTAGCGCCTTCCAATGAGCAGTTCTTC. V and J are TRBV20-1 and TRBJ2-1; 9 bases are shared with TRBD2. The CDR3 length is 15 residues. The V gene's germline CDR1 is DFQATT and CDR2 SNEGSKA (reference sequence). The J segment lost 6 bases and the V segment lost 6 bases, leaving 12 bases of the junction unmatched.

The chain links TRBV12-3 or TRBV12-4 to TRBJ1-1; D is uncertain. This CDR3 region has 12 residues. Trimming took 3 bases from V and 9 from J, leaving 11 bases between them. CDR3 nucleotide sequence: TGTGCCAGCAGTTTTGGTCAGTCAAAAGCTTTCTTT. Its translation is CASSFGQSKAFF.

J is TRBJ2-4 and V is TRBV7-3; 7 positions match TRBD1. CDR1 is SGHTA, CDR2 FQGTGA, per germline. The CDR3 loop spans 15 amino acids. V lost 5 bases to trimming and J lost 3 bases; unmatched junction nucleotides: 7. The CDR3 DNA follows: TGTGCCAGCAGCCCCACCGGACAGGTCAAAAACATTCAGTACTTC. Its translation: CASSPTGQVKNIQYF.

This clonotype was detected a few times. This rearrangement joins TRBV7-2 to TRBJ2-3; D call uncertain. The CDR3 runs 12 residues. In germline, CDR1 is SGHTA, CDR2 FQGNSA. Trimming cost V 1 base and J 7 bases, with 6 bases left between them. As DNA, the CDR3 is TGTGCCAGCAGCTTAGACGCGTATACGCAGTATTTT. Encoded protein: CASSLDAYTQYF.